The next 28 T cell receptor beta chains were all read from a single sample in a study of identical twins. From the 5' RACE reads, TCRdb called clonotypes with MiXCR, one entry per CDR3 protein. Seen here are about 240,000 distinct CDR3 sequences, 10% to 15% observed once, and the top ten hold 4% to 5%. These data also formed part of another study, on yellow fever vaccine responses in identical twins.

The source material was memory (CD45RO+) T cells sorted from blood. These TCRs come from a woman in her late teens or twenties in good health.

In this sample, this clonotype turned up a few times. The chain combines TRBV5-1 with TRBJ2-7; 9 nucleotides match TRBD2. CDR1 and CDR2 (germline): SGHRS, YFSETQ. The junction had 9 bases not matched to a gene; V was cut back by 5 bases and J by 3 bases. The CDR3 extends over 15 amino acids. CDR3 sequence (DNA): TGCGCCAGCAGGGCGACTAGCGGTGGGGGCTACGAGCAGTACTTC. This gives the protein CASRATSGGGYEQYF.

This clonotype was counted at least ten times. The chain recombines TRBV10-3 with TRBJ1-3, with 12 bases that match TRBD1. V dropped 8 bases and J dropped 4; count of bases not matched to a gene: 9. CDR3 length equals 16 residues. Looked up from germline, CDR1 is ENHRY and CDR2 is SYGVKD. CDR3 residues: CAIRAGTGGVGNTIYF. CDR3 bases: TGTGCCATCCGGGCCGGGACAGGGGGCGTCGGAAACACCATATATTTT.

This clonotype was observed a few times. The rearrangement uses TRBV7-9 and TRBJ1-5; 8 bases map to TRBD1. Germline V CDR1 and CDR2: SEHNR, FQNEAQ (reference sequence). V gave up 8 bases and J gave up 5 bases; unmatched junction bases: 2. This CDR3 region has 12 residues. The CDR3 bases are TGTGCCAGCGTACAGGGGGATCAGCCCCAGCATTTT. This translates into CASVQGDQPQHF.

The rearrangement uses TRBV28 and TRBJ1-5; perhaps TRBD1 as D (6 bases). This CDR3 spans 14 amino acids. The germline V gene has CDR1 MDHEN and CDR2 SYDVKM. Trimming removed 5 bases at V and 3 bases at J, with 11 bases between. CDR3 sequence reads: CASSRGGLNQPQHF. CDR3 DNA: TGTGCCAGCAGTAGGGGGGGGCTCAATCAGCCCCAGCATTTT.

This clonotype was observed a few times. This chain joins TRBV30 and TRBJ2-1, with D possibly being TRBD1 (5 bases). The germline V gene has CDR1 GTSNPN and CDR2 SVGIG (reference sequence). The CDR3 extends over 15 amino acids. V was cut by 2 bases and J by 2 bases, with 13 bases left in between. CDR3 region: CAWSKQGRAYNEQFF. Here the CDR3 DNA reads TGTGCCTGGAGTAAGCAGGGTAGGGCCTACAATGAGCAGTTCTTC.

This sequence joins TRBV7-3 and TRBJ2-1, with D possibly TRBD2 on 5 matching bases. The CDR3 has 15 amino acids. V dropped 6 bases and J dropped 1 base, with 13 bases sitting between them. Germline CDR1 and CDR2: SGHTA and FQGTGA. CDR3 sequence (DNA): TGTGCCAGCAGTCGTAGCGACGTTTCCTACAATGAGCAGTTCTTC. Translating it yields CASSRSDVSYNEQFF. The variable domain in full, completed from reference TRBV7-3 and TRBJ2-1, reads GAGVSQTPSNKVTEKGKYVELRCDPISGHTALYWYRQSLGQGPEFLIYFQGTGAADDSGLPNDRFFAVRPEGSVSTLKIQRTERGDSAVYLCASSRSDVSYNEQFFGPGTRLTVL.

This clonotype was seen many times. The chain links TRBV20-1 to TRBJ2-1; TRBD2 matches at 7 bases. The CDR3 runs 16 residues. Looked up from germline, CDR1 is DFQATT and CDR2 is SNEGSKA (reference sequence). After removal of 4 bases from V and 4 bases from J, the junction contained 13 bases not matched to a gene. The CDR3 reads CSATPQRGLKYNEQFF. CDR3 sequence (DNA): TGCAGTGCTACCCCCCAGCGGGGACTAAAGTACAATGAGCAGTTCTTC.

Here the CDR3 DNA reads TGCGCCAGCAGCCAAGACGGCGGTTCAGATACGCAGTATTTT. Translating gives CASSQDGGSDTQYF. The chain combines TRBV4-3 with TRBJ2-3; D not resolved. Looked up from germline, CDR1 is LGHNA and CDR2 is YSLEER. The ends were cut back, 0 bases at V and 4 bases at J, with 8 bases in the middle. The CDR3 sequence is 14 residues long.

The CDR3 DNA is TGTGCCAGCAGTTATTACAGGGAGGGGACCTATGGCTACACCTTC. Its protein is CASSYYREGTYGYTF. The rearrangement uses TRBV6-5 and TRBJ1-2; tentative D call: TRBD1 (6 bases). The CDR3 has 15 amino acids. Deletions cut 3 bases from V and 4 bases from J, with 15 bases between. Germline V lookup: CDR1 MNHEY, CDR2 SVGAGI.

CDR3: CAGKTGNTIYF. CDR3 nucleotide sequence: TGTGCCGGAAAGACAGGAAACACCATATATTTT. The V call is TRBV7-9, the J call TRBJ1-3; no firm D call. Germline V gene sequence: CDR1 SEHNR, CDR2 FQNEAQ (reference sequence). Trimming shortened V by 11 bases and J by 4 bases, and 9 bases separated the two germline ends. The CDR3 totals 11 residues.

The chain has TRBV13 and TRBJ1-1, with a weak D call TRBD1 (6 bases). The V end was cut by 5 bases, the J end by 8 bases, with 15 bases between. CDR1 PRHDT and CDR2 FYEKMQ come from the germline V gene (reference sequence). The CDR3 contains 13 residues. CDR3 bases: TGTGCCAGCAGCCTCACAGGGCGGCTAGAAGCTTTCTTT. It codes for CASSLTGRLEAFF.

This chain links TRBV6-2 or TRBV6-3 with TRBJ2-1, with 10 bases aligning to TRBD2. CDR3 length equals 16 residues. Germline V gene data show CDR1 as MNHEY and CDR2 as SVGEGT. J was trimmed by 7 bases and V by 6 bases; bases with no gene match: 12. CDR3 in amino acids: CASSQKRGGLGNEQFF. The CDR3, as DNA: TGTGCCAGCAGCCAAAAGCGGGGGGGCCTGGGAAATGAGCAGTTCTTC.

The chain uses TRBV5-1 and TRBJ2-2, with D uncertain. The CDR3 has 13 residues. V lost 2 bases, J lost 8 bases, and 10 bases lay in between. Germline V lookup: CDR1 SGHRS, CDR2 YFSETQ. CDR3 residues: CASSLLGSGELFF. In DNA form, the CDR3 reads TGCGCCAGCAGCTTATTAGGTTCGGGGGAGCTGTTTTTT.

This clonotype was detected many times. The chain employs TRBV9 and TRBJ2-1, with 8 bases aligning to TRBD2. Germline CDR1 reads SGDLS; CDR2 reads YYNGEE. The ends lost 0 bases at V and 0 bases at J; junction bases unmatched: 5. This CDR3 spans 17 amino acids. Written as DNA, the CDR3 is TGTGCCAGCAGCGTAGGGCTAGCGGGTTTCTCCTACAATGAGCAGTTCTTC. Protein: CASSVGLAGFSYNEQFF. Combining the CDR3 with reference TRBV9 and TRBJ2-1 gives the whole variable domain DSGVTQTPKHLITATGQRVTLRCSPRSGDLSVYWYQQSLDQGLQFLIQYYNGEERAKGNILERFSAQQFPDLHSELNLSSLELGDSALYFCASSVGLAGFSYNEQFFGPGTRLTVL.

The chain has TRBV5-5 and TRBJ2-3, with TRBD1 as a possible D gene (6 bases). V was cut by 3 bases and J by 4 bases, with 21 bases left in between. This CDR3 comprises 17 residues. CDR1 and CDR2 from the germline V gene are SGHKS and YYEKEE (reference sequence). CDR3: CASSWGTGKLLADTQYF. CDR3 in DNA: TGTGCCAGCAGCTGGGGAACAGGGAAACTTCTCGCAGATACGCAGTATTTT.

V gene TRBV18 combines with J gene TRBJ2-1; 8 bases map to TRBD1. The CDR3 is made up of 14 amino acids. V shed 1 base, J shed 8 bases, and the junction held 4 bases outside the gene matches. Germline V gene data show CDR1 as KGHSH and CDR2 as LQKENI. CDR3 in DNA: TGTGCCAGCTCACCACGGACAGGGCAACATGAGCAGTTCTTC. Translation gives CASSPRTGQHEQFF.

This clonotype was detected a few times. This chain joins TRBV2 and TRBJ2-1, with D unresolved. V lost 7 bases, J lost 8 bases, and 6 bases lay in between. CDR1 is SNHLY, CDR2 FYNNEI, per germline. The CDR3 is 10 amino acids. The CDR3: CASNGDEQFF. CDR3 DNA: TGTGCCAGCAACGGTGATGAGCAGTTCTTC. Variable domain in full (rest from reference TRBV2 and TRBJ2-1): EPEVTQTPSHQVTQMGQEVILRCVPISNHLYFYWYRQILGQKVEFLVSFYNNEISEKSEIFDDQFSVERPDGSNFTLKIRSTKLEDSAMYFCASNGDEQFFGPGTRLTVL.

This clonotype appeared a few times. The chain carries TRBV4-2 and TRBJ2-1; 16 bases are shared with TRBD2. V was clipped by 0 bases and J by 10 bases; unmatched bases: 3. The CDR3 consists of 16 residues. Per germline, CDR1 LGHNA and CDR2 YNFKEQ. CDR3 region: CASSQDKGLAGGEQFF. The CDR3 DNA reads TGTGCCAGCAGCCAAGATAAGGGACTAGCGGGAGGGGAGCAGTTCTTC.

This clonotype was seen ten or more times. The chain uses TRBV29-1 and TRBJ2-7; 7 bases agree with TRBD2. The length of the CDR3 is 14 residues. CDR1 is SQVTM, CDR2 ANQGSEA, per germline. V was clipped by 4 bases and J by 5 bases; unmatched bases: 11. CDR3 protein: CSVALMGGSHEQYF. CDR3 in DNA: TGCAGCGTTGCCCTCATGGGGGGGTCCCACGAGCAGTACTTC.

This clonotype was detected once. This could be a read error, since a much larger clone is one nucleotide away. The J gene is TRBJ2-1, the V gene TRBV5-5; 7 bases match TRBD1. Germline CDR1 reads SGHKS; CDR2 reads YYEKEE (reference sequence). The V and J ends lost 0 bases and 13 bases, in that order; junction bases with no gene match: 10. The CDR3 runs 14 residues. CDR3 region: CASSLEGQTRDQFF. In nucleotides, the CDR3 is TGTGCCAGCAGCTTGGAGGGACAGACAAGGGATCAGTTCTTC. Based on the CDR3 plus reference TRBV5-5 and TRBJ2-1, the full variable domain is DAGVTQSPTHLIKTRGQQVTLRCSPISGHKSVSWYQQVLGQGPQFIFQYYEKEERGRGNFPDRFSARQFPNYSSELNVNALLLGDSALYLCASSLEGQTRDQFFGPGTRLTVL.

This sequence joins TRBV4-3 and TRBJ2-5; 10 bases fit TRBD2. Germline V gene data show CDR1 as LGHNA and CDR2 as YSLEER. The length of the CDR3 is 16 residues. The J segment lost 4 bases and the V segment lost 5 bases, leaving 10 bases of the junction unmatched. CDR3 residues: CASSSTPGLAPETQYF. Here the CDR3 DNA reads TGCGCCAGCAGCTCGACCCCGGGACTAGCGCCAGAGACCCAGTACTTC.

In this sample, this clonotype turned up a few times. J is TRBJ2-7 and V is TRBV20-1; D not resolved. The CDR3 spans 14 residues. Trimming removed 5 bases from V and 3 bases from J, with 17 bases in between. CDR1 and CDR2 from the germline V gene are DFQATT and SNEGSKA (reference sequence). CDR3 nucleotides: TGCAGTGCTCTATCATCCTCCTTTGGCTACGAGCAGTACTTC. Encoded protein: CSALSSSFGYEQYF.

The CDR3 bases are TGTGCCAGCAGTGAGCCGGGACAAGACTACGAGCAGTACTTC. It translates to CASSEPGQDYEQYF. The chain uses TRBV28 and TRBJ2-7, with D perhaps TRBD1 (6 bases). The CDR3 totals 14 residues. V was trimmed by 5 bases and J by 3 bases, leaving 14 bases between them. Germline CDR1 reads MDHEN; CDR2 reads SYDVKM. Full variable domain (remainder filled in from reference TRBV28 and TRBJ2-7): DVKVTQSSRYLVKRTGEKVFLECVQDMDHENMFWYRQDPGLGLRLIYFSYDVKMKEKGDIPEGYSVSREKKERFSLILESASTNQTSMYLCASSEPGQDYEQYFGPGTRLTVT.

This clonotype was counted many times. The rearrangement joins TRBV6-4 to TRBJ2-3, with TRBD2 matching over 8 bases. The V gene's germline CDR1 is MRHNA and CDR2 SNTAGT. This CDR3 contains 14 residues. The J segment lost 6 bases and the V segment lost 3 bases, leaving 5 bases of the junction unmatched. The CDR3 spells CASSEAGEYDTQYF. The CDR3 nucleotides are TGTGCCAGCAGTGAAGCGGGAGAGTATGATACGCAGTATTTT.

V usage is TRBV6-5 and J usage is TRBJ2-7; possibly TRBD2 for D (6 bases). V shed 0 bases and J shed 5 bases, with 23 bases lying between them. In germline, CDR1 is MNHEY, CDR2 SVGAGI. This CDR3 comprises 18 residues. Here the CDR3 DNA reads TGTGCCAGCAGTTACTCGTATCTCTCGCGGGATAGAGGCCACGAGCAGTACTTC. This sequence encodes CASSYSYLSRDRGHEQYF.

The CDR3 nucleotides are TGCAGTGCTAGTCCCTGGACAGGGCAAGAGACCCAGTACTTC. Protein product: CSASPWTGQETQYF. The chain carries TRBV20-1 and TRBJ2-5; 8 bases line up with TRBD1. The CDR3 extends over 14 amino acids. Germline V lookup: CDR1 DFQATT, CDR2 SNEGSKA (reference sequence). The J segment lost 2 bases and the V segment lost 3 bases, leaving 5 bases of the junction unmatched.

The rearrangement links TRBV10-3 to TRBJ2-1, with 9 bases lining up with TRBD2. The V gene end was trimmed by 0 bases and the J gene end by 10 bases; junction bases not matched to a gene: 13. CDR1 is ENHRY, CDR2 SYGVKD, per germline. This CDR3 spans 17 amino acids. The CDR3: CAISESIRRREGVEQFF. The CDR3 DNA sequence: TGTGCCATCAGTGAGTCTATCCGGAGGCGGGAGGGAGTAGAGCAGTTCTTC.

This clonotype showed up many times. J is TRBJ2-1 and V is TRBV5-5; 14 bases are shared with TRBD2. CDR1 and CDR2 from the germline V gene are SGHKS and YYEKEE (reference sequence). This CDR3 is 16 amino acids long. V was clipped by 5 bases and J by 3 bases; unmatched bases: 4. Here the CDR3 reads CASSRTSGGIYNEQFF. The CDR3 coding sequence is TGTGCCAGCAGTCGGACTAGCGGGGGGATCTACAATGAGCAGTTCTTC.